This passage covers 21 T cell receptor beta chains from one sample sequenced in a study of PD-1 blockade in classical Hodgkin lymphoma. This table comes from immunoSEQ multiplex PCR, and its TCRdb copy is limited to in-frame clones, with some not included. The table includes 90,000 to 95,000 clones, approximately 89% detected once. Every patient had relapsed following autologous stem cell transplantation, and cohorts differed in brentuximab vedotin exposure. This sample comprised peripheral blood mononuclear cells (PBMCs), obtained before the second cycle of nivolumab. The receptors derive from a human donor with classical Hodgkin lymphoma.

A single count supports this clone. In nucleotides, the CDR3 is TGCAGTGCTAGGAGGCATGGCTACACCTTC. Its translation: CSARRHGYTF. V gene TRBV20-1 combines with J gene TRBJ1-2; D is ambiguous. Trimming pared 3 bases from V and 6 bases from J, leaving 5 bases between. Germline-derived CDR1 and CDR2 are DFQATT and SNEGSKA (reference sequence). The CDR3 is 10 residues long.

The CDR3 bases are TGCGCCAGCAGCCCCGGACAGTTTTCTGGAAACACCATATATTTT. It yields the protein CASSPGQFSGNTIYF. The chain has TRBV4-1 and TRBJ1-3; D possibly corresponds to TRBD1 (6 bases). V was trimmed by 4 bases and J by 1 base, leaving 11 bases between them. This CDR3 spans 15 amino acids. The germline gives CDR1 MGHRA, CDR2 YSYEKL.

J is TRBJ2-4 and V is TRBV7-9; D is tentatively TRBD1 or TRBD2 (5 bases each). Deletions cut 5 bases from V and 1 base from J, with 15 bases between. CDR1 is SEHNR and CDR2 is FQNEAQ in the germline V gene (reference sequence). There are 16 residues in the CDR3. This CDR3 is CASSPPGTLAKNIQYF. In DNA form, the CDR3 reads TGTGCCAGCAGCCCTCCCGGGACCTTGGCCAAAAACATTCAGTACTTC.

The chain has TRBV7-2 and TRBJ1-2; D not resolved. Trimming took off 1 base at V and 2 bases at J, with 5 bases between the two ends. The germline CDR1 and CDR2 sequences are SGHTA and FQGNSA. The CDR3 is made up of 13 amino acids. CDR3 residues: CASSLVHNYGYTF. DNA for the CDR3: TGTGCCAGCAGCTTAGTCCACAACTATGGCTACACCTTC.

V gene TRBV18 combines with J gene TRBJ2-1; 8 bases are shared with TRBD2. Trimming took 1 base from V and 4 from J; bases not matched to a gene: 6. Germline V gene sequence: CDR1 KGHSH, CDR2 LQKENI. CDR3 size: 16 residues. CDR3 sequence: CASSPLTAGAYNEQFF. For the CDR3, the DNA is TGTGCCAGCTCACCACTTACAGCGGGAGCTTACAATGAGCAGTTCTTC.

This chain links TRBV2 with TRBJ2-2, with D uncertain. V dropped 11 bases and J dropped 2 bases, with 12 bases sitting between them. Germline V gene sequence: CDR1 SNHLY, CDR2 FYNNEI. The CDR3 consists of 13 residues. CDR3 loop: CAVELPNTGELFF. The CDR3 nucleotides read TGTGCCGTGGAATTACCTAACACCGGGGAGCTGTTTTTT.

The CDR3 coding sequence is TGCGCCAGCAGCCAAGTTGTATCTCAAAACATTCAGTACTTC. Translated: CASSQVVSQNIQYF. V is TRBV4-1 and J is TRBJ2-4; D uncertain. Germline V gives CDR1 MGHRA, CDR2 YSYEKL. V shed 1 base and J shed 5 bases, with 9 bases lying between them. The CDR3 has 14 amino acids.

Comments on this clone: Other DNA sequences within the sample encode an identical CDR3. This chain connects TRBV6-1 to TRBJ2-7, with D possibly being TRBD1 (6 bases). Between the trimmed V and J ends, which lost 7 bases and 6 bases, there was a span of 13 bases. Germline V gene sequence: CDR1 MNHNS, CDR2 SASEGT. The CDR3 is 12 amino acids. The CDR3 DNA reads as TGTGCCAGCACCGCAGGGGCGCCCGAGCAGTACTTC. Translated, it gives CASTAGAPEQYF.

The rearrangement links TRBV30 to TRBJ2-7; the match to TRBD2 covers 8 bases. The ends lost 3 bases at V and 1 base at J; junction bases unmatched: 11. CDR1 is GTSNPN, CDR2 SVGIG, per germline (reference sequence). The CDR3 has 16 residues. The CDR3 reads CAWRTAQGLVSYEQYF. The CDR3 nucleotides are TGTGCCTGGAGAACTGCCCAGGGACTAGTATCCTACGAGCAGTACTTC.

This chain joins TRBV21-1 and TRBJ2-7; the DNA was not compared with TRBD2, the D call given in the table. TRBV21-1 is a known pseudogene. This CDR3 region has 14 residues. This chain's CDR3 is CAWRRPHTQVEQYF. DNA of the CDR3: TGTGCCTGGAGGCGACCTCACACCCAGGTCGAGCAGTACTTC.

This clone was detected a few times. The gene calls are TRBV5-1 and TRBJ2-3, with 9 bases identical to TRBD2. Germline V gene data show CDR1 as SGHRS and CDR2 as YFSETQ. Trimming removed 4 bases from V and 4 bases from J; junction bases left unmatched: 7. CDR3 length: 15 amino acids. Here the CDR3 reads CASSVIAGAPDTQYF. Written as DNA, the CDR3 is TGCGCCAGCAGCGTAATAGCGGGAGCGCCAGATACGCAGTATTTT.

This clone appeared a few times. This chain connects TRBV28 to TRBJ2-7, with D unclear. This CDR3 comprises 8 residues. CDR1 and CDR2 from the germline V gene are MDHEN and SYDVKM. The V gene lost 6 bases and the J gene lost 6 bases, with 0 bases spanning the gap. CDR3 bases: TGTGCCAGCAGCGAGCAGTACTTC. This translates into CASSEQYF.

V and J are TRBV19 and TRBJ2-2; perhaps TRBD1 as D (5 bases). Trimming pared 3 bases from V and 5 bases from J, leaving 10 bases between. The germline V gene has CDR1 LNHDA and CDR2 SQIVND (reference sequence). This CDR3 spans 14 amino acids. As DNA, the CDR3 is TGTGCCAGTAGTATCCTCACAGGAACCGGGGAGCTGTTTTTT. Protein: CASSILTGTGELFF.

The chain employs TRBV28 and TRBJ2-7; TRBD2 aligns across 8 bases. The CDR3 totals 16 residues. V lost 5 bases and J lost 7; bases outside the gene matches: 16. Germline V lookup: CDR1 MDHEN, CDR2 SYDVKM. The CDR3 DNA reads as TGTGCCAGCAGTCCCCCTCGGGTAGCGGGGCCTCGGGAGCAGTACTTC. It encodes CASSPPRVAGPREQYF.

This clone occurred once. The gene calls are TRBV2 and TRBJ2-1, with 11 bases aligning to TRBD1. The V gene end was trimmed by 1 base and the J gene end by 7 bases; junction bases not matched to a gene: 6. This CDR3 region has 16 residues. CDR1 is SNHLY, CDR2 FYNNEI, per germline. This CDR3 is CASSEDGRDRGNEQFF. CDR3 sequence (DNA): TGTGCCAGCAGTGAAGACGGACGGGACAGGGGGAATGAGCAGTTCTTC.

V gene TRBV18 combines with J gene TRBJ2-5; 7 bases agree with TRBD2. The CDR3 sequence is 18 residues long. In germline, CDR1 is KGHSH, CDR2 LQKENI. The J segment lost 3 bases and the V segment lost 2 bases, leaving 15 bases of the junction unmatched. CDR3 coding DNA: TGTGCCAGCTCACCATTTAATTACGGCGGGGGTAGAAAAGAGACCCAGTACTTC. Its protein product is CASSPFNYGGGRKETQYF.

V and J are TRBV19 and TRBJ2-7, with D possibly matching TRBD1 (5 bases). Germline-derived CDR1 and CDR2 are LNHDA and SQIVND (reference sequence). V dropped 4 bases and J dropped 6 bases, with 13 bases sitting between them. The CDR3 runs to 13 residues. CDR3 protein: CASSTVIQGEQYF. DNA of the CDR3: TGTGCCAGTAGTACGGTGATTCAGGGCGAGCAGTACTTC.

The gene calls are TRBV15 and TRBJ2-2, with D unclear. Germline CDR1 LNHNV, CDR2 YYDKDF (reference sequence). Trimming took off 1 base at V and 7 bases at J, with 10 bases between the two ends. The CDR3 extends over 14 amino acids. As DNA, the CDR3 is TGTGCCACCAGCAGAGCCTGGGATGTCGGGGAGCTGTTTTTT. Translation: CATSRAWDVGELFF. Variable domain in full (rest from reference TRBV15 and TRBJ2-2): DAMVIQNPRYQVTQFGKPVTLSCSQTLNHNVMYWYQQKSSQAPKLLFHYYDKDFNNEADTPDNFQSRRPNTSFCFLDIRSPGLGDTAMYLCATSRAWDVGELFFGEGSRLTVL.

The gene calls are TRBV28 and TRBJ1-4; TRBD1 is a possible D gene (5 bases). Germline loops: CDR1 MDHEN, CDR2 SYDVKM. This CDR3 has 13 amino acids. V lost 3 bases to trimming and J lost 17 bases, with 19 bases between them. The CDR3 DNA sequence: TGTGCCAGCAGTTTTCGGGGCAATCTAGCCATTTTTTTT. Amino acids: CASSFRGNLAIFF.

CDR3: CASSLRQGYEQYF. The CDR3 DNA follows: TGCGCCAGCAGCTTGCGGCAGGGCTACGAGCAGTACTTC. The chain couples TRBV5-1 to TRBJ2-7; D is perhaps TRBD1 (5 bases). Trimming removed 1 base at V and 3 bases at J, with 8 bases between. This CDR3 region has 13 residues. Per the germline V gene, CDR1 is SGHRS and CDR2 is YFSETQ.

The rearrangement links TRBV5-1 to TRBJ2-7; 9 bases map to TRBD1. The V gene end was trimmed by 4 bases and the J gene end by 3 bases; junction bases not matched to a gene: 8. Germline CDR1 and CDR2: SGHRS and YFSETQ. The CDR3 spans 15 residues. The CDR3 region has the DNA TGCGCCAGCAGCCCCGAACCGGGACAGGGCTACGAGCAGTACTTC. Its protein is CASSPEPGQGYEQYF.